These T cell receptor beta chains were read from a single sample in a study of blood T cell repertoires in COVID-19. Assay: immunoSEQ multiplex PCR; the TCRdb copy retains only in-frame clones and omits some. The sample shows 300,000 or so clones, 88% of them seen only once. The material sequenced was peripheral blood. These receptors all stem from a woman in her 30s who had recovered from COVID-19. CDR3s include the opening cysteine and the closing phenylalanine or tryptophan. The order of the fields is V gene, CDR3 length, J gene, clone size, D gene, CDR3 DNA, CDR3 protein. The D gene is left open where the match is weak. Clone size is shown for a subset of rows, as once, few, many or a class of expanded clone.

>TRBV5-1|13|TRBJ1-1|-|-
TGCGCCAGCAGCTTGTCCCAGGGGCTGACGGCTTTCTTT
CASSLSQGLTAFF
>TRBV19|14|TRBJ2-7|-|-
TGTGCCAGTAGTATTGGTTCAGGGTCCCACGAGCAGTACTTC
CASSIGSGSHEQYF
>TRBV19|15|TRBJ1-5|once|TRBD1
TGTGCCAGTACCAGGGACAGGGCTTCAATTCAGCCCCAGCATTTT
CASTRDRASIQPQHF
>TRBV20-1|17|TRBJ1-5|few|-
TGCAGTGCTAGTGGTGGGGGGATCGCTTTCAGCAATCAGCCCCAGCATTTT
CSASGGGIAFSNQPQHF
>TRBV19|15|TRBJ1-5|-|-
TGTGCCAGTAGTATTGGACAGTACGTGAATCAGCCCCAGCATTTT
CASSIGQYVNQPQHF
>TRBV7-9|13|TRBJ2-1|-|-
TGTGCCAGCAGCTTAGGGAGTTCCGATGAGCAGTTCTTC
CASSLGSSDEQFF
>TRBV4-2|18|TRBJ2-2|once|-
TGTGCCAGCAGCCACCCTAAGGGGCAGGGGCGAGACACCGGGGAGCTGTTTTTT
CASSHPKGQGRDTGELFF
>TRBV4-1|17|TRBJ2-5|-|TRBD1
TGCGCCAGCAGCCAAGATGGGGGGACAGGGGGCGGAAAGACCCAGTACTTC
CASSQDGGTGGGKTQYF
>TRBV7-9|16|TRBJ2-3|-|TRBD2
TGTGCCAGCAGCTTATTCCTAGCGGGGATTGGGGATACGCAGTATTTT
CASSLFLAGIGDTQYF
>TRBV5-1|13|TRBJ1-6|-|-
TGCGCCAGCAGCCCAGGCTGGGATTCACCCCTCCACTTT
CASSPGWDSPLHF
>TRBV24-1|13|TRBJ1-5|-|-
TGTGCCACCAGTGAGGGGGGGGATCAGCCCCAGCATTTT
CATSEGGDQPQHF
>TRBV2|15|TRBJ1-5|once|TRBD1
TGTGCCAGCAGTGCTTTGGGACAGGGGTCTCAGCCCCAGCATTTT
CASSALGQGSQPQHF
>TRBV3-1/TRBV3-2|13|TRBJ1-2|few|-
TGTGCCAGCAGCCACCTCAACAGGGCAGGCTACACCTTC
CASSHLNRAGYTF
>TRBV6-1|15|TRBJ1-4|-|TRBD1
TGTGCCAGCAGTGACAGGGGGTTTACTAATGAAAAACTGTTTTTT
CASSDRGFTNEKLFF
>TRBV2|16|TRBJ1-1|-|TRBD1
TGTGCCAGCGTTGAAGGGACAGGGGGCTTTAACACTGAAGCTTTCTTT
CASVEGTGGFNTEAFF
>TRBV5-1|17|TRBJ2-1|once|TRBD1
TGCGCCAGCAGCCCTCGGTACGGGACAGGGTTGGACAATGAGCAGTTCTTC
CASSPRYGTGLDNEQFF
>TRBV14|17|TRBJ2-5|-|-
TGTGCCAGCAGCCGGGGGAATCTAGCGCCCTCCGGGGAGACCCAGTACTTC
CASSRGNLAPSGETQYF
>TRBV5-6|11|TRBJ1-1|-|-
TGTGCCAGCAGCACCCTAACTGAAGCTTTCTTT
CASSTLTEAFF
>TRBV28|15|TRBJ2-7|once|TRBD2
TGTGCCAGCAGTTTAGGCACTAGCGTCTCCTACGAGCAGTACTTC
CASSLGTSVSYEQYF
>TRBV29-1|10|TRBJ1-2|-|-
TGCAGCGTCACAGGGCCTGGCTACACCTTC
CSVTGPGYTF
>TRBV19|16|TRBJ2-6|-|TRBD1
TGTGCCAGTAGTAGGACAGGGGGCTCTGGGGCCAACGTCCTGACTTTC
CASSRTGGSGANVLTF
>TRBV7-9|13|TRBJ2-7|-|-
TGTGCCAGCAGCTTAATGACTCGGATCGAGCAGTACTTC
CASSLMTRIEQYF
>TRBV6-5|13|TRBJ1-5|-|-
TGTGCCAGCAGTCTAAATAGCAATCAGCCCCAGCATTTT
CASSLNSNQPQHF
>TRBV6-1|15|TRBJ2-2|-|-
TGTGCCAGCAGTGAGGTGGCAGGGAACACCGGGGAGCTGTTTTTT
CASSEVAGNTGELFF
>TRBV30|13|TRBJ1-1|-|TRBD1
TGTGCCTGGAGTACCAATACAGGGGCTGAAGCTTTCTTT
CAWSTNTGAEAFF
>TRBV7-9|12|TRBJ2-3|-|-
TGTGCCAGCAGGTGGGGAGAAGATACGCAGTATTTT
CASRWGEDTQYF
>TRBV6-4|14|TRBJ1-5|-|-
TGTGCCAGCAGTCCCGAAGCTCTCAATCAGCCCCAGCATTTT
CASSPEALNQPQHF
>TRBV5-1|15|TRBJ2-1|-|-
TGCGCCAGCAGCTTGGAGGCAGGGAATCTCAATGAGCAGTTCTTC
CASSLEAGNLNEQFF
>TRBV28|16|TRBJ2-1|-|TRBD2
TGTGCCAGCAGTTGGGTACTAGCGGGGGGGCGAGATGAGCAGTTCTTC
CASSWVLAGGRDEQFF
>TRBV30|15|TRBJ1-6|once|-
TGTGCCTGGAGTGTACCAGGGGCGCGTAGTTCACCCCTCCACTTT
CAWSVPGARSSPLHF
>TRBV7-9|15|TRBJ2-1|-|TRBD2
TGTGCCAGCAGCTTAAGCCTAGCGGGGGGGAGTGAGCAGTTCTTC
CASSLSLAGGSEQFF
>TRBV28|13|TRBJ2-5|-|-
TGTGCCAGCAGTTTCTCCCTCCAAGAGACCCAGTACTTC
CASSFSLQETQYF
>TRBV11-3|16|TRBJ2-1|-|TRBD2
TGTGCCAGCAGCCCCTCGACTAGCGGGGGGGCCGGAGAGCAGTTCTTC
CASSPSTSGGAGEQFF
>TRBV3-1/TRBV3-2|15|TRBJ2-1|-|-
TGTGCCAGCAGTTTTGGACTTTTCCGTTACAATGAGCAGTTCTTC
CASSFGLFRYNEQFF
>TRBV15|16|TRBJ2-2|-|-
TGTGCCACCAGCCCTCTTTTGAGGGTCCGCGCCGGGGAGCTGTTTTTT
CATSPLLRVRAGELFF
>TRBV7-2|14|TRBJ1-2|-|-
TGTGCCAGCAGCCCTAACCAGGGGTTCTATGGCTACACCTTC
CASSPNQGFYGYTF
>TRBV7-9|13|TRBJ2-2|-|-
TGTGCCAGCAGTCCCACCGGGGGCGGGGAGCTGTTTTTT
CASSPTGGGELFF
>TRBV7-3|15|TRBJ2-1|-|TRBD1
TGTGCCAGCAGCTTCGCCGGGACAGGGCCGCGGGAGCAGTTCTTC
CASSFAGTGPREQFF
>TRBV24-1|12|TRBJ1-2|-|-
TGTGCCACCAGTAACCGAGGTAGAGGCTACACCTTC
CATSNRGRGYTF
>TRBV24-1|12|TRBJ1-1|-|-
TGTGCCACCAGTGATAGGACTAACAAAGCTTTCTTT
CATSDRTNKAFF
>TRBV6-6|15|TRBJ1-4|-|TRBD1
TGTGCCAGCAAAAACGGACAGGGGTCGCAAGAAAAACTGTTTTTT
CASKNGQGSQEKLFF
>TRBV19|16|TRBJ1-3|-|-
TGTGCCAGTACCCCGAGCGGGCGGTTCTCTGGAAACACCATATATTTT
CASTPSGRFSGNTIYF
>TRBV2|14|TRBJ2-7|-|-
TGTGCCAGCAGTGACGACAGGAGCTCCTACGAGCAGTACTTC
CASSDDRSSYEQYF
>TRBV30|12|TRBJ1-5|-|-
TGTGCCTGGAGTCGGGTCAATCAGCCCCAGCATTTT
CAWSRVNQPQHF
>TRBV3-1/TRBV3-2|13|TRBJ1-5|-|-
TGTGCCAGCAGCCAAGCAGGGGATCAGCCCCAGCATTTT
CASSQAGDQPQHF